The sequence of this TCR beta chain was determined in a study of response to subunit inactivated influenza vaccine. TCRdb analysed the RT-PCR reads with MiXCR anew, one entry per CDR3 protein. The data show approximately 700,000 distinct CDR3 sequences, with around a sixth seen just once and 9.5% to 13% held by the top ten. The germline gives CDR1 LGHNA, CDR2 YSLEER. Trimming removed 0 bases from V and 7 bases from J, with 12 bases in between. The CDR3 is made up of 14 amino acids. This clonotype originated in a man aged 50-60 years who received an inactivated influenza vaccine. The sequencing here drew on PBMCs from blood, taken 11 to 12 days after vaccination. The chain has TRBV4-3 and TRBJ1-2; a weak D match, TRBD1 (5 bases). For the CDR3, the DNA is TGCGCCAGCAGCCAAGATTTGGGGGTCTCTGGCTACACCTTC. This encodes CASSQDLGVSGYTF.